These 19 T cell receptor beta chains were all obtained from the same sample, sequenced in a study of blood T cell repertoires in COVID-19. Using immunoSEQ multiplex PCR, the repertoire was profiled, and TCRdb retains in-frame clones only, with some absent. The sample lists 100,000 to 150,000 clones, under 95% occurring once. The sequenced sample was peripheral blood. All receptors come from a man aged 45-60 years with active COVID-19.

DNA for the CDR3: TGTGCCAGCAGGGGGCCAGGCCTCAATGAGCAGTTCTTC. Its translation: CASRGPGLNEQFF. This chain connects TRBV12-3 or TRBV12-4 to TRBJ2-1; D may be TRBD1 (5 bases). V was trimmed by 6 bases and J by 6 bases, leaving 12 bases between them. The CDR3 is 13 amino acids.

V is TRBV23-1 and J is TRBJ2-1, with 7 bases that match TRBD1. TRBV23-1 is reported as an ORF; its role is uncertain. This CDR3 comprises 17 residues. V lost 6 bases to trimming and J lost 1 base; unmatched junction nucleotides: 12. The CDR3 DNA sequence: TGCGCCAGCAGCCCACCCGAGGACAGGAGATCCTACAATGAGCAGTTCTTC. Translated: CASSPPEDRRSYNEQFF.

The chain links TRBV28 to TRBJ1-2; a possible D gene is TRBD1 (6 bases). The CDR3 has 17 amino acids. Trimming removed 4 bases at V and 4 bases at J, with 22 bases between. Germline lookup yields CDR1 MDHEN and CDR2 SYDVKM. This CDR3 reads CASSSYSRQTGFYGYTF. The DNA for the CDR3 is TGTGCCAGCAGTTCCTATTCTAGACAGACAGGATTCTATGGCTACACCTTC.

The chain recombines TRBV12-5 with TRBJ2-5; 13 bases agree with TRBD2. V shed 2 bases and J 5 bases; nucleotides not matched to a gene: 5. This CDR3 is built from 16 residues. Looked up from germline, CDR1 is LGHNT and CDR2 is FRNRAP. The CDR3 protein is CASGLSGTSGAETQYF. Written as DNA, the CDR3 is TGTGCTAGTGGTTTGTCTGGGACTAGCGGGGCGGAGACCCAGTACTTC.

The chain uses TRBV5-1 and TRBJ2-1; 8 bases are a match to TRBD2. Germline assignment: CDR1 SGHRS and CDR2 YFSETQ. V lost 8 bases and J lost 4; bases outside the gene matches: 8. The CDR3 extends over 14 amino acids. The DNA for the CDR3 is TGCGCCAGTTCGGTAGCGGGGACATACAATGAGCAGTTCTTC. Translated: CASSVAGTYNEQFF.

On this clone: The junction departs from germline at one end; a sequencing error may be responsible. J is TRBJ1-2 and V is TRBV3-1 (or the pseudogene TRBV3-2); possibly TRBD1 for D (6 bases). CDR1 is LGHDT and CDR2 is YNNKEL in the germline V gene (reference sequence). This CDR3 has 16 residues. The CDR3, as DNA: TGTGCCCGCAGCCTTAGGGGGGGGAGGGGAGACTATGGCTACACCTTC. The encoded protein is CARSLRGGRGDYGYTF.

The genes are TRBV5-6 and TRBJ2-3; 10 bases are a match to TRBD2. Germline V gene data show CDR1 as SGHDT and CDR2 as YYEEEE. After removal of 3 bases from V and 0 bases from J, the junction contained 4 bases not matched to a gene. The CDR3 contains 16 residues. Here the CDR3 DNA reads TGTGCCAGCAGCTCCAAGACTAGCGGGAGCACAGATACGCAGTATTTT. It specifies CASSSKTSGSTDTQYF. The variable domain in full, completed from reference TRBV5-6 and TRBJ2-3, reads DAGVTQSPTHLIKTRGQQVTLRCSPKSGHDTVSWYQQALGQGPQFIFQYYEEEERQRGNFPDRFSGHQFPNYSSELNVNALLLGDSALYLCASSSKTSGSTDTQYFGPGTRLTVL.

The rearrangement joins TRBV9 to TRBJ2-7, with D perhaps TRBD1 (5 bases). The V gene's germline CDR1 is SGDLS and CDR2 YYNGEE. Trimming removed 0 bases from V and 0 bases from J, with 10 bases in between. The CDR3 extends over 15 amino acids. Here the CDR3 DNA reads TGTGCCAGCAGCGTAGGATACGACAGCTCCTACGAGCAGTACTTC. Residues: CASSVGYDSSYEQYF.

The chain combines TRBV7-9 with TRBJ2-2; 8 bases fit TRBD2. The CDR3 covers 17 residues. Germline CDR1 and CDR2: SEHNR and FQNEAQ (reference sequence). The junction had 15 bases not matched to a gene; V was cut back by 5 bases and J by 7 bases. This CDR3 reads CASSPPTFGGANGELFF. DNA of the CDR3: TGTGCCAGCAGCCCCCCAACTTTCGGGGGGGCCAACGGGGAGCTGTTTTTT.

The chain recombines TRBV2 with TRBJ2-7; TRBD1 matches 9 bases. Germline V CDR1 and CDR2: SNHLY, FYNNEI. This CDR3 comprises 14 residues. After removal of 6 bases from V and 3 bases from J, the junction contained 6 bases not matched to a gene. The CDR3 sequence: CASRVPGQGYEQYF. CDR3 DNA sequence: TGTGCCAGCAGAGTCCCGGGACAGGGCTACGAGCAGTACTTC.

J is TRBJ1-5 and V is TRBV28; D ambiguous. V lost 6 bases, J lost 9 bases, and 30 bases lay in between. Germline V lookup: CDR1 MDHEN, CDR2 SYDVKM. The CDR3 sequence is 18 residues long. The CDR3 protein is CASSPFTIVDSPHWPQHF. In DNA form, the CDR3 reads TGTGCCAGCAGCCCATTCACCATCGTCGACTCTCCCCATTGGCCCCAGCATTTT. Full variable domain (missing parts from reference TRBV28 and TRBJ1-5): DVKVTQSSRYLVKRTGEKVFLECVQDMDHENMFWYRQDPGLGLRLIYFSYDVKMKEKGDIPEGYSVSREKKERFSLILESASTNQTSMYLCASSPFTIVDSPHWPQHFGDGTRLSIL.

The rearrangement uses TRBV15 and TRBJ2-1; 8 bases agree with TRBD1. The V segment lost 2 bases and the J segment 3 bases; nucleotides outside the gene matches: 3. Germline V gene data show CDR1 as LNHNV and CDR2 as YYDKDF (reference sequence). The CDR3 consists of 15 residues. CDR3 sequence: CATSRRTGNYNEQFF. The DNA for the CDR3 is TGTGCCACCAGCAGACGGACAGGGAACTACAATGAGCAGTTCTTC.

This chain connects TRBV5-1 to TRBJ1-6, with D tentatively TRBD1 (6 bases). The CDR3 runs 13 residues. CDR1 and CDR2 from the germline V gene are SGHRS and YFSETQ. Trimming stripped 3 bases from V and 10 bases from J, with 11 bases between. The CDR3 loop is CASSSMDSSPLHF. DNA of the CDR3: TGCGCCAGCAGCTCCATGGACAGCTCACCCCTCCACTTT.

The chain carries TRBV7-2 and TRBJ2-1; the match to TRBD1 covers 7 bases. Germline V lookup: CDR1 SGHTA, CDR2 FQGNSA. V gave up 7 bases and J gave up 4 bases; unmatched junction bases: 4. The CDR3 contains 13 residues. The CDR3 coding sequence is TGTGCCAGCACGAGGGGACAGTACAATGAGCAGTTCTTC. Translating it yields CASTRGQYNEQFF.

V usage is TRBV15 and J usage is TRBJ2-7; 7 bases agree with TRBD1. Germline values: CDR1 LNHNV, CDR2 YYDKDF (reference sequence). This CDR3 is built from 14 residues. V was pared by 0 bases and J by 4 bases, with 3 bases of the junction left unmatched. CDR3 region: CATSREGGMYEQYF. In DNA form, the CDR3 reads TGTGCCACCAGCAGAGAAGGGGGCATGTACGAGCAGTACTTC.

CDR3 amino acids: CASPVGGRLRDNEQFF. The CDR3 coding sequence is TGTGCCAGCCCGGTGGGCGGGAGGCTAAGAGACAATGAGCAGTTCTTC. The V and J genes are TRBV2 and TRBJ2-1; 8 nucleotides agree with TRBD2. V lost 8 bases to trimming and J lost 5 bases; unmatched junction nucleotides: 14. Germline CDR1 and CDR2: SNHLY and FYNNEI. The CDR3 spans 16 residues. Drawing the rest from reference TRBV2 and TRBJ2-1, the complete variable domain is EPEVTQTPSHQVTQMGQEVILRCVPISNHLYFYWYRQILGQKVEFLVSFYNNEISEKSEIFDDQFSVERPDGSNFTLKIRSTKLEDSAMYFCASPVGGRLRDNEQFFGPGTRLTVL.

V gene TRBV19 combines with J gene TRBJ1-4, with D possibly matching TRBD1 (6 bases). The ends were cut back, 6 bases at V and 2 bases at J, with 13 bases in the middle. The CDR3 has 15 amino acids. Germline V gives CDR1 LNHDA, CDR2 SQIVND (reference sequence). The CDR3 sequence is CASRPTGMTNEKLFF. The CDR3 nucleotides read TGTGCCAGTAGGCCCACAGGGATGACTAATGAAAAACTGTTTTTT.

CDR3 sequence (DNA): TGTGCCAGCAGCCAACCCGCCGGGACTAGCCTGTCTGAGCAGTTCTTC. Amino acid sequence: CASSQPAGTSLSEQFF. The V call is TRBV4-2, the J call TRBJ2-1; 9 nucleotides align to TRBD2. Germline loops: CDR1 LGHNA, CDR2 YNFKEQ. This CDR3 contains 16 residues. The V segment lost 2 bases and the J segment 9 bases; nucleotides outside the gene matches: 11.

The chain uses TRBV19 and TRBJ1-4; weak D call: TRBD1 (6 bases). This CDR3 is 18 amino acids long. Germline loops: CDR1 LNHDA, CDR2 SQIVND (reference sequence). V lost 10 bases to trimming and J lost 3 bases, with 27 bases between them. CDR3 in amino acids: CATSYREELGAANEKLFF. In nucleotides, the CDR3 is TGTGCCACCTCGTACAGGGAAGAATTGGGGGCGGCTAATGAAAAACTGTTTTTT.